This entry lists 12 T cell receptor beta chains sequenced from one sample in a study of T cell responses to AZD1222 COVID-19 vaccine. Some clones are missing from TCRdb's copy, which holds only in-frame ones; the method was immunoSEQ multiplex PCR. In the table there are some 150,000 clones, more than 80% of which are singletons. Sample: peripheral blood, taken on day 0 of AZD1222 vaccination. Receptor source: an adult in good health.

The chain combines TRBV7-9 with TRBJ1-1, with D possibly TRBD1 on 5 matching bases. CDR1 and CDR2 from the germline V gene are SEHNR and FQNEAQ (reference sequence). V shed 2 bases and J shed 8 bases, with 9 bases lying between them. The CDR3 is made up of 12 amino acids. The CDR3 sequence: CASSLSGDEAFF. In nucleotides, the CDR3 is TGTGCCAGCAGCTTATCGGGGGACGAAGCTTTCTTT.

V is TRBV5-5 and J is TRBJ1-5; D unresolved. The CDR3 length is 15 residues. V was clipped by 1 base and J by 5 bases, with 13 bases between them. Germline-derived CDR1 and CDR2 are SGHKS and YYEKEE (reference sequence). CDR3 in amino acids: CASSLFPLKDQPQHF. The CDR3 nucleotides are TGTGCCAGCAGCTTGTTCCCCTTAAAAGATCAGCCCCAGCATTTT.

The genes are TRBV4-2 and TRBJ1-1; 11 bases map to TRBD1. J lost 5 bases, V lost 1 base, and 3 bases had no gene match. This CDR3 contains 15 residues. CDR1 is LGHNA, CDR2 YNFKEQ, per germline. CDR3 coding DNA: TGTGCCAGCAGCCAAGTTGGGACAGGGGGTACTGAAGCTTTCTTT. Amino acid sequence: CASSQVGTGGTEAFF.

CDR3 nucleotides: TGTGCCAGCAGTTTAGATGAACGAGGGGTTGTAAATCAGCCCCAGCATTTT. Translating it yields CASSLDERGVVNQPQHF. The V gene is TRBV28, the J gene TRBJ1-5, with a possible D match to TRBD1 (5 bases). CDR3 length: 17 residues. Germline-derived CDR1 and CDR2 are MDHEN and SYDVKM. V gave up 2 bases and J gave up 4 bases, with 18 bases separating them. The whole variable domain, filled in from reference TRBV28 and TRBJ1-5, reads DVKVTQSSRYLVKRTGEKVFLECVQDMDHENMFWYRQDPGLGLRLIYFSYDVKMKEKGDIPEGYSVSREKKERFSLILESASTNQTSMYLCASSLDERGVVNQPQHFGDGTRLSIL.

This chain links TRBV7-6 with TRBJ2-1; the D is unclear. Trimming pared 5 bases from V and 8 bases from J, leaving 13 bases between. Germline V gene sequence: CDR1 SGHVS, CDR2 FNYEAQ. The CDR3 sequence is 13 residues long. The CDR3 spells CASSGHGSDEQFF. CDR3 coding DNA: TGTGCCAGCAGCGGGCATGGATCGGATGAGCAGTTCTTC.

This clone has a handful of counts. This chain joins TRBV2 and TRBJ2-7; D remains ambiguous. The germline V gene has CDR1 SNHLY and CDR2 FYNNEI. This CDR3 is 11 amino acids long. V was clipped by 6 bases and J by 3 bases, with 6 bases between them. CDR3 DNA: TGTGCCAGCAGAGTGGGCTACGAGCAGTACTTC. Residues: CASRVGYEQYF.

This clone came up a few times. The chain links TRBV28 to TRBJ2-7; no reliable D call. Trimming stripped 3 bases from V and 7 bases from J, with 4 bases between. CDR3 size: 10 residues. Germline loops: CDR1 MDHEN, CDR2 SYDVKM. The CDR3 nucleotides are TGTGCCAGCAGTTTCCGGGAGCAGTACTTC. It translates to CASSFREQYF.

The rearrangement joins TRBV5-1 to TRBJ2-3, with D possibly called TRBD1 or TRBD2 (5 bases each). V was pared by 0 bases and J by 3 bases, with 14 bases between. The CDR3 totals 16 residues. Per germline, CDR1 SGHRS and CDR2 YFSETQ. CDR3: CASSLAVEGWTDTQYF. The DNA for the CDR3 is TGCGCCAGCAGCTTGGCCGTAGAGGGGTGGACAGATACGCAGTATTTT.

The chain is built from TRBV10-1 and TRBJ2-1, with D possibly called TRBD1 or TRBD2 (5 bases each). The CDR3 has 14 amino acids. Germline values: CDR1 WNHNN, CDR2 SYGVQD (reference sequence). The V and J ends lost 3 bases and 0 bases respectively, with 6 bases between them. Written as DNA, the CDR3 is TGCGCCAGCAGTGATGGGGGCTCCTACAATGAGCAGTTCTTC. Encoded protein: CASSDGGSYNEQFF.

This sequence joins TRBV6-5 and TRBJ1-1; 7 nucleotides line up with TRBD1. J gave up 3 bases and V 7 bases, and 8 bases lay outside the gene matches. Germline V lookup: CDR1 MNHEY, CDR2 SVGAGI. CDR3 length equals 14 residues. The DNA for the CDR3 is TGTGCCAGCACCCTTGGGCAGGGGGACACTGAAGCTTTCTTT. This translates into CASTLGQGDTEAFF.

The gene calls are TRBV10-2 and TRBJ1-4, with a possible D match to TRBD1 (6 bases). The germline V gene encodes CDR1 WSHSY and CDR2 SAAADI. The CDR3 is 14 residues long. V was clipped by 6 bases and J by 4 bases, with 12 bases between them. The CDR3 protein is CASSKTGDNEKLFF. The CDR3 DNA reads TGCGCCAGCAGCAAGACAGGAGATAATGAAAAACTGTTTTTT.

The V and J genes are TRBV4-1 and TRBJ1-3, with TRBD1 matching 10 bases. Germline CDR1 and CDR2: MGHRA and YSYEKL. This CDR3 spans 18 amino acids. V trimming: 0 bases; J trimming: 3 bases; junction bases outside the gene matches: 8. This CDR3 reads CASSQERRQGAGGNTIYF. The CDR3 bases are TGCGCCAGCAGCCAAGAAAGGAGACAGGGGGCGGGTGGAAACACCATATATTTT.